The clone carrying this TCR beta chain was seen once. Its antigen is undetermined. This sample stems from a study of OX40 agonist ivuxolimab in advanced cancers. As for the study in general: Treatment of patients was with ivuxolimab, an agonistic anti-OX40 (CD134) antibody. Study-level results: Which antigen the expanded peripheral T cells recognized is unknown. Also showing low normalized T-cell clonal expansion were some of the nonresponders.

TCRdb's copy holds only in-frame clones and misses some; the assay was immunoSEQ multiplex PCR. The repertoire holds some 94,000 clones, with roughly 95% as singletons. The ends were cut back, 2 bases at V and 5 bases at J, with 12 bases in the middle. From germline, CDR1 is MGHRA and CDR2 YSYEKL. This CDR3 has 14 amino acids. The sequences come from CD4+ or CD8+ T cells sorted from blood, collected in a trial of the OX40 agonist ivuxolimab. The chain links TRBV4-1 to TRBJ2-5; D might be TRBD1 or TRBD2, each matching 5 bases. This clonotype originated in an adult with an advanced solid tumor such as melanoma, head and neck, liver or kidney cancer. CDR3 in amino acids: CASSQPGTRETQYF. The CDR3 DNA follows: TGCGCCAGCAGCCAACCCGGGACCAGGGAGACCCAGTACTTC.